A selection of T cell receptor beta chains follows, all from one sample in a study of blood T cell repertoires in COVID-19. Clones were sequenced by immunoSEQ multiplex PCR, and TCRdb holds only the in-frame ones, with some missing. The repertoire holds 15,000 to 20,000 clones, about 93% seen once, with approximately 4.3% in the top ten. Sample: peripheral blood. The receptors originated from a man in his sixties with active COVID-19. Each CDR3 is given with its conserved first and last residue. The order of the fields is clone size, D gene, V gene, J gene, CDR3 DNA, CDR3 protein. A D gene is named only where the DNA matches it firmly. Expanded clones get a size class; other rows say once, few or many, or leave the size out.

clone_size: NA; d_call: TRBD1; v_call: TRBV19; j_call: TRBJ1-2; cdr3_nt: TGTGCCAGTAGTACTTCGGGACAGGGCTATGGCTACACCTTC; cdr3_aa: CASSTSGQGYGYTF
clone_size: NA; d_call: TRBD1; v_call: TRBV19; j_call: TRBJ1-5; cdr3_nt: TGTGCCAGTAGTATTCGGGACAGAGATAGCAATCAGCCCCAGCATTTT; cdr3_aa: CASSIRDRDSNQPQHF
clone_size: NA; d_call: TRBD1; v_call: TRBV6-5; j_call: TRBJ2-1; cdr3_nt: TGTGCCAGCAGCCCCACAGGGGACCCCTACAATGAGCAGTTCTTC; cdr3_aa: CASSPTGDPYNEQFF
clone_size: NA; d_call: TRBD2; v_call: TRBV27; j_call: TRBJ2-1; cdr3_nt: TGTGCCAGCAGTTTATCGAGCGGGGTTATGAATGAGCAGTTCTTC; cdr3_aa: CASSLSSGVMNEQFF
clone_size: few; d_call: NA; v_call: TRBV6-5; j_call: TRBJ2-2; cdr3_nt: TGTGCTCTAACGCGGACTGCCAACACCGGGGAGCTGTTTTTT; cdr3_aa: CALTRTANTGELFF
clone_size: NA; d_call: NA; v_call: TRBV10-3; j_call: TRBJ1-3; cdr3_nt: TGTGCCAGTAAAGGGGGAAGAACTGGAAACACCATATATTTT; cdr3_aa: CASKGGRTGNTIYF
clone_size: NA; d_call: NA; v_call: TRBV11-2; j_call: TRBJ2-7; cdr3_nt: TGTGCCAGCAGTTTGGGGCTGGGAACCTACGAGCAGTACTTC; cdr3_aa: CASSLGLGTYEQYF
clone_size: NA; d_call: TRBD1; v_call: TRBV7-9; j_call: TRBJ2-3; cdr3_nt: TGTGCCAGCAGCTTAATGGCGGGACAGGGAGCAGATACGCAGTATTTT; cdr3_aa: CASSLMAGQGADTQYF
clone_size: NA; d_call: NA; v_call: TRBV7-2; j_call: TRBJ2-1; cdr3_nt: TGTGCCAGCAGCTTAGCGGACAGTAATGAGCAGTTCTTC; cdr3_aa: CASSLADSNEQFF
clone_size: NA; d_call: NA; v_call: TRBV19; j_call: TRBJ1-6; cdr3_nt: TGTGCCAGTAGTCTTCAGGGGTTGAGCTCCTATAATTCACCCCTCCACTTT; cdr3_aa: CASSLQGLSSYNSPLHF
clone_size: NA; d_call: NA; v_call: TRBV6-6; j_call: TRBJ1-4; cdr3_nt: TGTGCCATCTCAGCGGTCCAGACTAATGAAAAACTGTTTTTT; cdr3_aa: CAISAVQTNEKLFF
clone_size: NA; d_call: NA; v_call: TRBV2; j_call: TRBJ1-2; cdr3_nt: TGTGCCAGCAGCCATTTACCGGGACTCAAAGGAGACTATGGCTACACCTTC; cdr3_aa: CASSHLPGLKGDYGYTF
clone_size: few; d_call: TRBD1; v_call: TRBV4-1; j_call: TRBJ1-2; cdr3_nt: TGCGCCAGCAGCCTTAACCGGGACAGTAACTATGGCTACACCTTC; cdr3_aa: CASSLNRDSNYGYTF
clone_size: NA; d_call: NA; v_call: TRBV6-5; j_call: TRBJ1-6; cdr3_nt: TGTGCCAGCAGTTACGGGCACGGGGGTACACCCCTCCACTTT; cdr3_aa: CASSYGHGGTPLHF
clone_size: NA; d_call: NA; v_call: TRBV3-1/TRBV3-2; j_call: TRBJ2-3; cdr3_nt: TGTGCCAGCAGCACCGGGGTAGCGGCTAGCACAGATACGCAGTATTTT; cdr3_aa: CASSTGVAASTDTQYF
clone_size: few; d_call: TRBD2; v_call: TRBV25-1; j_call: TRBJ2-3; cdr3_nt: TGTGCCAGCAGTGATAGCGGGGGAATCACAGATACGCAGTATTTT; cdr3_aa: CASSDSGGITDTQYF
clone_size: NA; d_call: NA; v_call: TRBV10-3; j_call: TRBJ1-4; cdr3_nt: TGTGCCATCAGTGAGTCGGCGGGGCCTAATGAAAAACTGTTTTTT; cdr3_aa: CAISESAGPNEKLFF
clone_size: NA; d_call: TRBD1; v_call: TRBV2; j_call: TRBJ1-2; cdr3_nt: TGTGCCAGCGAATCCACAGGGGGGGACTATGGCTACACCTTC; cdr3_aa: CASESTGGDYGYTF
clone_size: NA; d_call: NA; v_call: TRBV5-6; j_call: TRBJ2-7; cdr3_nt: TGTGCCAGCAGCAAGGGGGATTGGCTTGTCGAGCAGTACTTC; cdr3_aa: CASSKGDWLVEQYF
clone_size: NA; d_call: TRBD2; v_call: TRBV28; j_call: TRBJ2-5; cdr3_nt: TGTGCCAGCAGTTTATCGCCGGGTTGGCGGGGGGAAGAGACCCAGTACTTC; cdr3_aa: CASSLSPGWRGEETQYF
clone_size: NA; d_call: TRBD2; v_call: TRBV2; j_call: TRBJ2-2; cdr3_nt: TGTGCCACCTCGGGACTAGTTGGCGGGGAGCTGTTTTTT; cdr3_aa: CATSGLVGGELFF
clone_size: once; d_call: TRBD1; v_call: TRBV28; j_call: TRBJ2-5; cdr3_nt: TGTGCCAGCAGTTTATCCGCCGGACAGGGGGCCTGGGAGACCCAGTACTTC; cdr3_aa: CASSLSAGQGAWETQYF
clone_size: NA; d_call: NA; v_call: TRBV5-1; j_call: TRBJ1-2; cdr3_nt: TGCGCCAGCAGCTTGGTTCACCAAAGCGGCTACACCTTC; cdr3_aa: CASSLVHQSGYTF
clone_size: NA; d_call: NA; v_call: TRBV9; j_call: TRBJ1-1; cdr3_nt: TGTGCCACTGGGAGGGGAGACGGAACTGAAGCTTTCTTT; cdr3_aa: CATGRGDGTEAFF
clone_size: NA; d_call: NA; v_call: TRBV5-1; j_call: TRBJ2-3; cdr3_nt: TGCGCCAGCAGCTTACGACCCCAACAGGTTACCGATACGCAGTATTTT; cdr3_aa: CASSLRPQQVTDTQYF
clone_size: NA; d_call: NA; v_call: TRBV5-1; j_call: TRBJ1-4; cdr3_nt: TGCGCCAGCAGCTTGGTGGGGGGAACTAATGAAAAACTGTTTTTT; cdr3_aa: CASSLVGGTNEKLFF
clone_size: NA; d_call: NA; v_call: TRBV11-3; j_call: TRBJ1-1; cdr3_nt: TGTGCCAGCAGCTCAGGGGTCTCCACTGAAGCTTTCTTT; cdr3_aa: CASSSGVSTEAFF
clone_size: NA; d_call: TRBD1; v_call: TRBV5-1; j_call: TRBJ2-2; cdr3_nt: TGCGCCAGCAGGACCAGGACAGGGGACACCGGGGAGCTGTTTTTT; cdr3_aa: CASRTRTGDTGELFF
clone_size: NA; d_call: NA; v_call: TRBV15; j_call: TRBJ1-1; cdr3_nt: TGTGCCACCAGCAGATCTGTCGGGGGGACTGAAGCTTTCTTT; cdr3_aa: CATSRSVGGTEAFF
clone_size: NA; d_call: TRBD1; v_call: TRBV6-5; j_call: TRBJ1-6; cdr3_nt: TGTGCCAGCAGTTTCAGGGGGAACTTCCCCAATTCACCCCTCCACTTT; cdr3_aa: CASSFRGNFPNSPLHF
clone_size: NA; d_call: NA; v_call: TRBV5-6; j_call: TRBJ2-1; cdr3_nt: TGTGCCAGCAGCTACGGTAGTGAGCAGTTCTTC; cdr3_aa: CASSYGSEQFF
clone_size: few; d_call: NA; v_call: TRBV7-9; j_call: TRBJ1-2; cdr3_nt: TGTGCCAGCTTCGGACATCAGGGCTACACCTTC; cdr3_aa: CASFGHQGYTF
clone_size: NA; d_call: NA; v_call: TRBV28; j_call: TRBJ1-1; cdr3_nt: TGTGCCAGCAGGGTGGTAGACACTGAAGCTTTCTTT; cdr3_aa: CASRVVDTEAFF
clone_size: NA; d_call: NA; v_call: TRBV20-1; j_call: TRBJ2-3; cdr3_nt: TGCAGTGCCCACACAGATACGCAGTATTTT; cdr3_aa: CSAHTDTQYF
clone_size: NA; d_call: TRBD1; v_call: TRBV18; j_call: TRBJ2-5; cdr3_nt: TGTGCCAGCTCACCCCGACAGGGGGCGGGAGAGACCCAGTACTTC; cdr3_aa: CASSPRQGAGETQYF
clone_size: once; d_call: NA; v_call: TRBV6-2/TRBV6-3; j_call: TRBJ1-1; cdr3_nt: TGTGCCAGCAGTGACGCAGGGCGAGACACTGAAGCTTTCTTT; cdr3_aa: CASSDAGRDTEAFF
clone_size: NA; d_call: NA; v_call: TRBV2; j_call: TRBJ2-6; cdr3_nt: TGTGCCAGCAGTGAAGCGCTATGGGGGCCTGGGGCCAACGTCCTGACTTTC; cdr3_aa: CASSEALWGPGANVLTF
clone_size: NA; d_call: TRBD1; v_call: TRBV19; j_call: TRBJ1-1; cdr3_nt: TGTGCCAGTATGCGGGACAGTTTGAACACTGAAGCTTTCTTT; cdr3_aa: CASMRDSLNTEAFF
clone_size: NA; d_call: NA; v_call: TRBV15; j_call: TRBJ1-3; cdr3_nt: TGTGCCACCAGCAGAGGGTACTACTCTGGAAACACCATATATTTT; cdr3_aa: CATSRGYYSGNTIYF
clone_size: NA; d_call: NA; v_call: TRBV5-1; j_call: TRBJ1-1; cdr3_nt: TGCGCCAGCAGCTTGGACGCACCCAGGGCTAACAAAAGGAACACTGAAGCTTTCTTT; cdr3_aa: CASSLDAPRANKRNTEAFF
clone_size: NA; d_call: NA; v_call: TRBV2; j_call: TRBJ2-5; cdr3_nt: TGTGCCAGCGGCACAGAGAACCAGCAGACCCAGTACTTC; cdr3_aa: CASGTENQQTQYF
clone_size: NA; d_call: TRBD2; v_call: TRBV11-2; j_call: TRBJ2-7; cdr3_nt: TGTGCCAGCAGCTCCCTAGCGGGGGCTAACTGGCGCGAGCAGTACTTC; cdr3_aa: CASSSLAGANWREQYF
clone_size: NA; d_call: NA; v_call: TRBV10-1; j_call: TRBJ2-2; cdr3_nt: TGCGCCAGCAGTCTTTCCCGGGGCACCGGGGAGCTGTTTTTT; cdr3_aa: CASSLSRGTGELFF
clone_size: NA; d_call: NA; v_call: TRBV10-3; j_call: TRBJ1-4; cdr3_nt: TGTGCCATCAGTGACGGTGCAACTAATGAAAAACTGTTTTTT; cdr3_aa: CAISDGATNEKLFF
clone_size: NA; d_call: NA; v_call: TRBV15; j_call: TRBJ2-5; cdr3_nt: TGTGCCACCAGCAGAGCGGTTATGGAGACCCAGTACTTC; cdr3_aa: CATSRAVMETQYF